These 6 T cell receptor beta chains share one sample of origin, sequenced in a study of CD8 T cell repertoires and HIV-1 epitope variants. Their antigens are not known. This table comes from immunoSEQ multiplex PCR, and its TCRdb copy is limited to in-frame clones, with some not included. This sample has some 3,500 clones; approximately 67% occur once, and the top ten carry about 46%. The sequencing input was cultured CD8+ T cells derived from PBMCs. The receptors originated from a male donor with HIV.

This clone was picked up a small number of times. The V gene is TRBV30, the J gene TRBJ1-1; D ambiguous. V lost 2 bases and J 5 bases, leaving 9 bases between the germline ends. The CDR3 is 12 residues long. Germline V gene data show CDR1 as GTSNPN and CDR2 as SVGIG (reference sequence). The CDR3: CAWSQAETEAFF. The CDR3 DNA is TGTGCCTGGAGTCAGGCGGAGACTGAAGCTTTCTTT.

This CDR3 is CASKTGEDYGYTF. CDR3 nucleotide sequence: TGTGCCAGCAAGACAGGGGAAGACTATGGCTACACCTTC. This chain connects TRBV6-5 to TRBJ1-2; 8 nucleotides agree with TRBD1. The V gene end was trimmed by 7 bases and the J gene end by 3 bases; junction bases not matched to a gene: 4. Per the germline V gene, CDR1 is MNHEY and CDR2 is SVGAGI. This CDR3 is 13 amino acids long.

This chain links TRBV7-2 with TRBJ2-7; 9 nucleotides match TRBD1. Germline CDR1 is SGHTA and CDR2 is FQGNSA. Unmatched junction bases numbered 10, after V lost 4 bases and J lost 3 bases. This CDR3 comprises 16 residues. CDR3 amino acids: CASSSPRPGQGYEQYF. CDR3 nucleotide sequence: TGTGCCAGCAGCTCTCCTCGCCCGGGACAGGGCTACGAGCAGTACTTC. Full variable domain (outside the CDR3, taken from reference TRBV7-2 and TRBJ2-7): GAGVSQSPSNKVTEKGKDVELRCDPISGHTALYWYRQSLGQGLEFLIYFQGNSAPDKSGLPSDRFSAERTGGSVSTLTIQRTQQEDSAVYLCASSSPRPGQGYEQYFGPGTRLTVT.

This sequence joins TRBV10-3 and TRBJ2-6, with 9 positions matching TRBD1. This CDR3 region has 16 residues. Trimming removed 6 bases from V and 2 bases from J; junction bases left unmatched: 5. Germline CDR1 reads ENHRY; CDR2 reads SYGVKD. The DNA for the CDR3 is TGTGCCATCAGGACCGGGGACAGGGCTGGGGCCAACGTCCTGACTTTC. It yields the protein CAIRTGDRAGANVLTF.

This clone occurred once. The chain employs TRBV10-3 and TRBJ2-6, with 12 positions matching TRBD1. The CDR3 runs to 18 residues. Trimming at V came to 4 bases and at J to 0 bases, leaving 4 bases not matched to a gene. CDR1 ENHRY and CDR2 SYGVKD come from the germline V gene. CDR3 nucleotide sequence: TGTGCCATCAGTGGGGGACAGGGGGCGGGCTCTGGGGCCAACGTCCTGACTTTC. Encoded protein: CAISGGQGAGSGANVLTF.

By frequency in the sample, this clone is large. The V gene is TRBV7-8, the J gene TRBJ2-1; TRBD1 matches 9 bases. Germline assignment: CDR1 SGHVS and CDR2 FQNEAQ. The V segment lost 0 bases and the J segment 0 bases; nucleotides outside the gene matches: 0. The CDR3 length is 16 residues. CDR3 residues: CASSLAGQGSYNEQFF. CDR3 DNA sequence: TGTGCCAGCAGCTTAGCGGGACAGGGCTCCTACAATGAGCAGTTCTTC. Based on the CDR3 plus reference TRBV7-8 and TRBJ2-1, the full variable domain is GAGVSQSPRYKVAKRGQDVALRCDPISGHVSLFWYQQALGQGPEFLTYFQNEAQLDKSGLPSDRFFAERPEGSVSTLKIQRTQQEDSAVYLCASSLAGQGSYNEQFFGPGTRLTVL.